The 16 T cell receptor beta chains below come from one sample, sequenced in a study of a mutant IDH1 vaccine in newly diagnosed glioma. No antigen has been identified for these receptors. Using immunoSEQ multiplex PCR, the repertoire was profiled, and TCRdb retains in-frame clones only, with some absent. This sample yields approximately 56,000 clones, of which around 75% are seen a single time; less than 6.5% belongs to the top ten. The time point denotes: week 47, end of study. Every vaccination contained 300 ug of the mutant IDH1 20-mer peptide and was paired with topical imiquimod. The sequenced sample was PBMCs, obtained from a glioma patient whose treatment included an IDH1 peptide vaccine. Receptor source: a man aged 50-60 years with glioma.

Relative to its sample, this clone is medium-sized (0.01 to 0.1%). The chain links TRBV4-1 to TRBJ1-2; 7 bases align to TRBD1. The CDR3 covers 14 residues. Germline V gives CDR1 MGHRA, CDR2 YSYEKL. Unmatched junction bases numbered 3, after V lost 1 base and J lost 4 bases. CDR3 residues: CASSQVGTAYGYTF. CDR3 coding DNA: TGCGCCAGCAGCCAAGTAGGGACAGCCTATGGCTACACCTTC.

By sample share, this clone is medium-sized. The chain uses TRBV27 and TRBJ1-6, with D perhaps matching TRBD1 (5 bases). Trimming left V 3 bases short and J 10 bases short, with 13 bases between. Germline V gene data show CDR1 as MNHEY and CDR2 as SMNVEV (reference sequence). This CDR3 has 14 residues. The CDR3 bases are TGTGCCAGCAGTTTGGGCAGGGTGGGATCACCCCTCCACTTT. This translates into CASSLGRVGSPLHF.

The rearrangement joins TRBV18 to TRBJ2-2, with D tentatively TRBD2 (6 bases). The germline V and J ends were trimmed by 2 bases and 5 bases, with 6 bases remaining between them. From germline, CDR1 is KGHSH and CDR2 LQKENI. The CDR3 is 13 residues long. The CDR3 region is CASSPGTTGELFF. The CDR3 region has the DNA TGTGCCAGCTCACCAGGGACTACCGGGGAGCTGTTTTTT.

This clone was recorded only once. The rearrangement uses TRBV4-1 and TRBJ2-7; D is perhaps TRBD1 or TRBD2 (6 bases each). Trimming took 4 bases from V and 0 from J, leaving 16 bases between them. The CDR3 runs to 16 residues. Germline lookup yields CDR1 MGHRA and CDR2 YSYEKL. CDR3 protein: CASSPVGGLSSYEQYF. The CDR3 DNA follows: TGCGCCAGCAGCCCTGTGGGGGGCCTCAGCTCCTACGAGCAGTACTTC.

The V call is TRBV15, the J call TRBJ1-5, with 8 bases identical to TRBD1. The ends lost 2 bases at V and 6 bases at J; junction bases unmatched: 3. CDR1 and CDR2 (germline): LNHNV, YYDKDF (reference sequence). The CDR3 is 14 residues long. The CDR3 reads CATSRQGAGQPQHF. CDR3 in DNA: TGTGCCACCAGCAGACAGGGGGCCGGTCAGCCCCAGCATTTT.

The V gene is TRBV28, the J gene TRBJ2-2; D ambiguous. From germline, CDR1 is MDHEN and CDR2 SYDVKM. The V end was cut by 6 bases, the J end by 4 bases, with 6 bases between. The CDR3 is 12 residues long. In DNA form, the CDR3 reads TGTGCCAGCAGAGGACCCACCGGGGAGCTGTTTTTT. Translated: CASRGPTGELFF.

CDR3 amino acids: CATSRGFPTNEKLFF. The CDR3 coding sequence is TGTGCCACCAGCAGAGGCTTTCCAACTAATGAAAAACTGTTTTTT. The chain employs TRBV15 and TRBJ1-4; D uncertain. This CDR3 is 15 amino acids long. V was trimmed by 1 base and J by 0 bases, leaving 6 bases between them. CDR1 and CDR2 (germline): LNHNV, YYDKDF (reference sequence).

This clone has only one observation. The chain recombines TRBV7-3 with TRBJ1-1; possible D gene TRBD1, 5 bases. Trimming left V 0 bases short and J 1 base short, with 9 bases between. Germline assignment: CDR1 SGHTA and CDR2 FQGTGA. The CDR3 sequence is 15 residues long. CDR3 nucleotides: TGTGCCAGCAGCTTAACGGGGCAGAGGAACACTGAAGCTTTCTTT. Amino acids: CASSLTGQRNTEAFF. Looking up the rest from reference TRBV7-3 and TRBJ1-1 gives the full variable domain: GAGVSQTPSNKVTEKGKYVELRCDPISGHTALYWYRQSLGQGPEFLIYFQGTGAADDSGLPNDRFFAVRPEGSVSTLKIQRTERGDSAVYLCASSLTGQRNTEAFFGQGTRLTVV.

The chain joins TRBV27 to TRBJ1-5, with D uncertain. V dropped 6 bases and J dropped 0 bases, with 9 bases sitting between them. The germline gives CDR1 MNHEY, CDR2 SMNVEV (reference sequence). CDR3 length: 14 residues. This chain's CDR3 is CASSERDSNQPQHF. Written as DNA, the CDR3 is TGTGCCAGCAGCGAAAGGGATAGCAATCAGCCCCAGCATTTT.

This chain connects TRBV4-2 to TRBJ1-2; 7 bases are shared with TRBD1. This CDR3 region has 15 residues. V was clipped by 3 bases and J by 2 bases; unmatched bases: 6. From germline, CDR1 is LGHNA and CDR2 YNFKEQ. The CDR3 DNA follows: TGTGCCAGCAGCCAGGACAGGACGCTCAACTATGGCTACACCTTC. Encoded protein: CASSQDRTLNYGYTF.

J is TRBJ1-1 and V is TRBV5-6; no firm D call. V was pared by 7 bases and J by 0 bases, with 10 bases between. The CDR3 extends over 13 amino acids. From germline, CDR1 is SGHDT and CDR2 YYEEEE. In DNA form, the CDR3 reads TGTGCCAGCCTTGGCCAAGTGAACACTGAAGCTTTCTTT. Translation gives CASLGQVNTEAFF.

The chain links TRBV5-1 to TRBJ1-5; D is perhaps TRBD1 (5 bases). V was pared by 2 bases and J by 6 bases, with 9 bases between. Germline V CDR1 and CDR2: SGHRS, YFSETQ. CDR3 length: 13 amino acids. The chain's CDR3 is CASSFDGAQPQHF. In DNA form, the CDR3 reads TGCGCCAGCAGCTTTGATGGGGCTCAGCCCCAGCATTTT.

The chain combines TRBV30 with TRBJ1-5, with D possibly matching TRBD1 (5 bases). The germline V and J ends were trimmed by 3 bases and 2 bases, with 8 bases remaining between them. The length of the CDR3 is 13 residues. Germline loops: CDR1 GTSNPN, CDR2 SVGIG (reference sequence). The chain's CDR3 is CAWRVGGNQPQHF. The CDR3 DNA reads as TGTGCCTGGAGGGTGGGGGGCAATCAGCCCCAGCATTTT.

The rearrangement joins TRBV19 to TRBJ2-3, with D possibly being TRBD1 (6 bases). CDR3 size: 14 residues. Germline lookup yields CDR1 LNHDA and CDR2 SQIVND (reference sequence). Trimming cost V 3 bases and J 4 bases, with 11 bases left between them. This CDR3 is CASSIMAGADTQYF. CDR3 DNA: TGTGCCAGTAGTATTATGGCAGGGGCAGATACGCAGTATTTT.

The chain joins TRBV6-6 to TRBJ2-5; unclear D gene. This CDR3 region has 14 residues. Per germline, CDR1 MNHNY and CDR2 SVGAGI (reference sequence). V was clipped by 9 bases and J by 5 bases, with 19 bases between them. The chain's CDR3 is CASRKPAGRETQYF. In DNA, the CDR3 is TGTGCCAGTCGCAAACCGGCAGGAAGGGAGACCCAGTACTTC.

The rearrangement links TRBV7-2 to TRBJ2-7, with no clear D. Germline V gene data show CDR1 as SGHTA and CDR2 as FQGNSA. This CDR3 region has 14 residues. Trimming took off 2 bases at V and 2 bases at J, with 10 bases between the two ends. The CDR3 here is CASSLLRAAYEQYF. In DNA, the CDR3 is TGTGCCAGCAGCTTACTAAGGGCGGCCTACGAGCAGTACTTC. The variable domain in full, with the rest retrieved from reference TRBV7-2 and TRBJ2-7, is GAGVSQSPSNKVTEKGKDVELRCDPISGHTALYWYRQSLGQGLEFLIYFQGNSAPDKSGLPSDRFSAERTGGSVSTLTIQRTQQEDSAVYLCASSLLRAAYEQYFGPGTRLTVT.